This T cell receptor beta chain was recorded in a study of blood T cells in healthy people across ages. Trimming took 6 bases from V and 4 from J, leaving 13 bases between them. The germline V gene has CDR1 SGHDT and CDR2 YYEEEE. CDR3 size: 13 residues. Roughly 10 milliliters of peripheral blood were drawn from each donor. Primed by a sample-barcoded 5' primer and a J-beta primer mix, a second PCR proceeded for about 7 to 12 cycles. TCRdb passed the 5' RACE reads through MiXCR, listing each CDR3 protein once. Among around 780,000 distinct CDR3 sequences listed, about a quarter were seen once. These data also featured in a second study, about T cells of mothers and their children. Per that paper: For cDNA synthesis, the complete extracted RNA was used (around 1.4 ug per 15 ul). Using the M1S primer, the second PCR added sample barcodes along with 2-4 random nucleotides.

This TCR was sampled from a boy aged 5 to 17 in good health. The chain couples TRBV5-6 to TRBJ1-2; no definite D call. Material: blood. The CDR3 region has the DNA TGTGCCAGCACTTCTCAGAAACGCTATGGCTACACCTTC. Amino acid sequence: CASTSQKRYGYTF.